Presented here are 29 T cell receptor beta chains from one specimen sequenced in a study of blood T cell repertoires in COVID-19. The data were produced by immunoSEQ multiplex PCR, yet TCRdb's version contains in-frame clones alone and is incomplete. This sample has under 150,000 clones, with about 83% found just once. The sample taken for sequencing was peripheral blood. Every receptor here comes from a woman aged 40 to 50 with acute or convalescent COVID-19.

The gene calls are TRBV30 and TRBJ1-2, with D perhaps TRBD1 (6 bases). V was cut by 0 bases and J by 7 bases, with 12 bases left in between. From germline, CDR1 is GTSNPN and CDR2 SVGIG (reference sequence). This CDR3 comprises 13 residues. This CDR3 reads CAWSVLGTSGYTF. The CDR3 DNA is TGTGCCTGGAGTGTACTCGGGACATCTGGCTACACCTTC.

This clone showed up just once. The chain joins TRBV7-3 to TRBJ2-1; 12 bases fit TRBD2. V lost 4 bases and J lost 9; bases outside the gene matches: 10. Germline CDR1 is SGHTA and CDR2 is FQGTGA. The CDR3 has 16 residues. The CDR3 DNA sequence: TGTGCCAGCAGCTCCGGACTAGCGGGAAAAACGGGTGAGCAGTTCTTC. It is translated as CASSSGLAGKTGEQFF.

The V and J genes are TRBV28 and TRBJ2-4, with 10 bases fitting TRBD2. J gave up 5 bases and V 6 bases, and 16 bases lay outside the gene matches. CDR1 and CDR2 (germline): MDHEN, SYDVKM. This CDR3 contains 18 residues. This CDR3 reads CASSFVSGGPLVENIQYF. CDR3 bases: TGTGCCAGCAGCTTCGTTAGCGGGGGGCCGTTAGTTGAAAACATTCAGTACTTC. Looking up the rest from reference TRBV28 and TRBJ2-4 gives the full variable domain: DVKVTQSSRYLVKRTGEKVFLECVQDMDHENMFWYRQDPGLGLRLIYFSYDVKMKEKGDIPEGYSVSREKKERFSLILESASTNQTSMYLCASSFVSGGPLVENIQYFGAGTRLSVL.

The chain uses TRBV6-5 and TRBJ1-6, with 8 bases aligning to TRBD1. The CDR3 sequence is 15 residues long. Germline V gene data show CDR1 as MNHEY and CDR2 as SVGAGI. V dropped 7 bases and J dropped 9; count of bases not matched to a gene: 11. The CDR3 sequence is CASTLTPDRVSPLHF. In DNA, the CDR3 is TGTGCCAGCACCCTCACGCCGGACAGGGTTTCACCCCTCCACTTT.

The V call is TRBV3-1 (or the pseudogene TRBV3-2), the J call TRBJ2-7; no reliable D call. This CDR3 is built from 15 residues. With 6 bases removed from V and 2 bases from J, the gap between germline ends came to 17 bases. In germline, CDR1 is LGHDT, CDR2 YNNKEL (reference sequence). CDR3 coding DNA: TGTGCCAGCAGTCCCCCGGCAGGATCTCCCTACGAGCAGTACTTC. It translates to CASSPPAGSPYEQYF.

The V call is TRBV7-8, the J call TRBJ1-5; D gene unclear. Germline CDR1 SGHVS, CDR2 FQNEAQ. With 5 bases removed from V and 16 bases from J, the gap between germline ends came to 18 bases. This CDR3 is 12 amino acids long. This CDR3 is CASSPEQRDSHF. DNA for the CDR3: TGTGCCAGCAGCCCGGAACAACGGGATTCCCATTTT. Supplemented by reference TRBV7-8 and TRBJ1-5, the full variable domain reads GAGVSQSPRYKVAKRGQDVALRCDPISGHVSLFWYQQALGQGPEFLTYFQNEAQLDKSGLPSDRFFAERPEGSVSTLKIQRTQQEDSAVYLCASSPEQRDSHFGDGTRLSIL.

The chain uses TRBV11-3 and TRBJ2-5; 8 nucleotides agree with TRBD2. The germline V gene has CDR1 SGHNT and CDR2 YENEEA. The CDR3 contains 17 residues. Unmatched junction bases numbered 12, after V lost 1 base and J lost 5 bases. The CDR3, as DNA: TGTGCCAGCAGCTTAGGTGCCTACGGGGGGGCCGAGGAGACCCAGTACTTC. Residues: CASSLGAYGGAEETQYF.

This chain joins TRBV13 and TRBJ2-2, with 9 bases fitting TRBD1. Germline V lookup: CDR1 PRHDT, CDR2 FYEKMQ (reference sequence). The length of the CDR3 is 15 residues. Losses at the gene ends were 4 bases for V and 5 bases for J; bases not matched to a gene: 5. This chain's CDR3 is CASSSGTGLTGELFF. CDR3 bases: TGTGCCAGCAGCTCCGGGACAGGGTTAACCGGGGAGCTGTTTTTT.

In the case of this clone: This same CDR3 is encoded by further DNA sequences in the sample. As DNA, the CDR3 is TGTGCCAGCAGCTTAGGGGAGGGGAATCAGCCCCAGCATTTT. This gives the protein CASSLGEGNQPQHF. The J gene is TRBJ1-5, the V gene TRBV7-9, with D perhaps matching TRBD1 (5 bases). This CDR3 contains 14 residues. The V end lost 1 base, the J end lost 4 bases, and 8 bases lay between the germline ends. Looked up from germline, CDR1 is SEHNR and CDR2 is FQNEAQ (reference sequence).

The rearrangement links TRBV27 to TRBJ1-1, with D possibly matching TRBD1 (5 bases). Trimming left V 2 bases short and J 4 bases short, with 11 bases between. CDR1 is MNHEY, CDR2 SMNVEV, per germline (reference sequence). This CDR3 has 14 residues. The CDR3 loop reads CASSLTGRSTEAFF. Written as DNA, the CDR3 is TGTGCCAGCAGTTTAACAGGACGGAGCACTGAAGCTTTCTTT.

The gene calls are TRBV6-4 and TRBJ2-7; D is perhaps TRBD1 (6 bases). Germline CDR1 MRHNA, CDR2 SNTAGT. CDR3 length: 18 residues. V was clipped by 2 bases and J by 2 bases, with 22 bases between them. In DNA form, the CDR3 reads TGTGCCAGCAGTGACGACCGAAGGTCCCCGGGACACACCTACGAGCAGTACTTC. This translates into CASSDDRRSPGHTYEQYF.

This clone turned up a few times. This chain links TRBV27 with TRBJ2-7; the D is unclear. The length of the CDR3 is 13 residues. CDR1 MNHEY and CDR2 SMNVEV come from the germline V gene (reference sequence). The V end lost 5 bases, the J end lost 0 bases, and 8 bases lay between the germline ends. CDR3 sequence reads: CASSRVGSYEQYF. In DNA form, the CDR3 reads TGTGCCAGCAGTCGTGTCGGCTCCTACGAGCAGTACTTC.

This chain links TRBV7-2 with TRBJ1-1, with D unresolved. Germline CDR1 and CDR2: SGHTA and FQGNSA. The germline V and J ends were trimmed by 2 bases and 6 bases, with 10 bases remaining between them. The CDR3 consists of 13 residues. The DNA of the CDR3 is TGTGCCAGCAGCTTACGCGGGATCGCTGAAGCTTTCTTT. It codes for CASSLRGIAEAFF.

This chain connects TRBV19 to TRBJ2-2; 9 bases fit TRBD2. The germline CDR1 and CDR2 sequences are LNHDA and SQIVND (reference sequence). The CDR3 is 16 amino acids. V dropped 4 bases and J dropped 7; count of bases not matched to a gene: 10. The CDR3 is CASSSRLAVFVGELFF. In DNA form, the CDR3 reads TGTGCCAGTAGTAGCCGACTAGCGGTATTTGTCGGGGAGCTGTTTTTT. The variable domain in full, with the rest retrieved from reference TRBV19 and TRBJ2-2, is DGGITQSPKYLFRKEGQNVTLSCEQNLNHDAMYWYRQDPGQGLRLIYYSQIVNDFQKGDIAEGYSVSREKKESFPLTVTSAQKNPTAFYLCASSSRLAVFVGELFFGEGSRLTVL.

V usage is TRBV27 and J usage is TRBJ1-1; D remains ambiguous. V was clipped by 3 bases and J by 6 bases, with 11 bases between them. CDR3 length equals 13 residues. Germline CDR1 reads MNHEY; CDR2 reads SMNVEV (reference sequence). The CDR3 region has the DNA TGTGCCAGCAGTTTCACTTCGCTCGCTGAAGCTTTCTTT. Its protein product is CASSFTSLAEAFF.

DNA for the CDR3: TGTGCCAGCAGTTCCGGACAGCTTAACTATGGCTACACCTTC. This encodes CASSSGQLNYGYTF. V and J are TRBV6-6 and TRBJ1-2; D perhaps matches TRBD1 (6 bases). V lost 4 bases and J 1 base, leaving 10 bases between the germline ends. Germline V gene lookup returns CDR1 MNHNY and CDR2 SVGAGI (reference sequence). The CDR3 has 14 residues.

The chain is built from TRBV30 and TRBJ1-1; 7 bases are shared with TRBD1. V lost 2 bases and J lost 0; bases outside the gene matches: 6. This CDR3 has 15 residues. CDR1 is GTSNPN, CDR2 SVGIG, per germline (reference sequence). Here the CDR3 reads CAWSPMTGLNTEAFF. CDR3 in DNA: TGTGCCTGGAGTCCCATGACAGGGTTGAACACTGAAGCTTTCTTT. Supplemented by reference TRBV30 and TRBJ1-1, the full variable domain reads SQTIHQWPATLVQPVGSPLSLECTVEGTSNPNLYWYRQAAGRGLQLLFYSVGIGQISSEVPQNLSASRPQDRQFILSSKKLLLSDSGFYLCAWSPMTGLNTEAFFGQGTRLTVV.

The V and J genes are TRBV4-3 and TRBJ2-5, with TRBD2 identical over 14 bases. This CDR3 comprises 19 residues. Trimming took 0 bases from V and 5 from J; bases not matched to a gene: 11. Germline V CDR1 and CDR2: LGHNA, YSLEER. CDR3 sequence (DNA): TGCGCCAGCAGCCAAGATGCCCGACTAGCGGGGGGGCTAGCGGAGACCCAGTACTTC. Its protein product is CASSQDARLAGGLAETQYF.

The rearrangement uses TRBV14 and TRBJ2-1, with 16 bases that match TRBD2. The CDR3 runs 18 residues. Germline values: CDR1 SGHDN, CDR2 FVKESK. V trimming: 0 bases; J trimming: 7 bases; junction bases outside the gene matches: 6. CDR3 DNA sequence: TGTGCCAGCAGCCAAGAAATGGGGACTAGCGGGGGGGCGAATGAGCAGTTCTTC. Translation: CASSQEMGTSGGANEQFF. Full variable domain (missing parts from reference TRBV14 and TRBJ2-1): EAGVTQFPSHSVIEKGQTVTLRCDPISGHDNLYWYRRVMGKEIKFLLHFVKESKQDESGMPNNRFLAERTGGTYSTLKVQPAELEDSGVYFCASSQEMGTSGGANEQFFGPGTRLTVL.

V gene TRBV4-2 combines with J gene TRBJ1-1; possible D gene TRBD1, 5 bases. The germline CDR1 and CDR2 sequences are LGHNA and YNFKEQ. This CDR3 is built from 16 residues. V shed 0 bases and J shed 5 bases, with 16 bases lying between them. CDR3 bases: TGTGCCAGCAGCCAAGACCTATGGACAATGGAGACTGAAGCTTTCTTT. This gives the protein CASSQDLWTMETEAFF.

The chain couples TRBV4-1 to TRBJ1-4; D is unclear. This CDR3 has 15 residues. Trimming removed 2 bases at V and 6 bases at J, with 13 bases between. CDR1 is MGHRA and CDR2 is YSYEKL in the germline V gene. Here the CDR3 DNA reads TGCGCCAGCAGCCAACCAATCCGGAGGGATGAAAAACTGTTTTTT. Translation: CASSQPIRRDEKLFF.

V gene TRBV18 combines with J gene TRBJ1-5, with 7 positions matching TRBD1. V dropped 6 bases and J dropped 6; count of bases not matched to a gene: 14. CDR3 length: 16 amino acids. Germline V gene sequence: CDR1 KGHSH, CDR2 LQKENI. This CDR3 reads CASSPTGTVGGQPQHF. Here the CDR3 DNA reads TGTGCCAGCTCCCCCACGGGGACAGTTGGAGGTCAGCCCCAGCATTTT.

This clone was picked up one time. This rearrangement joins TRBV18 to TRBJ1-5; D is unresolved. The CDR3 has 19 residues. Per germline, CDR1 KGHSH and CDR2 LQKENI. Trimming took off 3 bases at V and 0 bases at J, with 21 bases between the two ends. In nucleotides, the CDR3 is TGTGCCAGCTCACCGGAATACAGTCCGAAAGCTTTTAGCAATCAGCCCCAGCATTTT. Encoded protein: CASSPEYSPKAFSNQPQHF.

The chain is built from TRBV7-2 and TRBJ2-7; 10 positions agree with TRBD2. The V gene's germline CDR1 is SGHTA and CDR2 FQGNSA. The CDR3 loop spans 15 amino acids. V was pared by 5 bases and J by 0 bases, with 4 bases of the junction left unmatched. Here the CDR3 reads CASSPSGGSSYEQYF. The CDR3 DNA reads TGTGCCAGCAGCCCTAGCGGGGGCAGCTCCTACGAGCAGTACTTC.

The chain joins TRBV5-4 to TRBJ1-3; maybe TRBD1 (6 bases). Looked up from germline, CDR1 is SGHNT and CDR2 is YYREEE (reference sequence). The CDR3 consists of 15 residues. The V end was cut by 4 bases, the J end by 4 bases, with 15 bases between. The CDR3 sequence: CASSPGTNDGNTIYF. DNA of the CDR3: TGTGCCAGCAGCCCAGGGACAAACGACGGAAACACCATATATTTT. The full variable domain, its missing parts supplied by reference TRBV5-4 and TRBJ1-3, is ETGVTQSPTHLIKTRGQQVTLRCSSQSGHNTVSWYQQALGQGPQFIFQYYREEENGRGNFPPRFSGLQFPNYSSELNVNALELDDSALYLCASSPGTNDGNTIYFGEGSWLTVV.

The chain has TRBV6-5 and TRBJ2-1; the D is unclear. Per germline, CDR1 MNHEY and CDR2 SVGAGI. V lost 5 bases and J 7 bases, leaving 18 bases between the germline ends. CDR3 size: 15 residues. The CDR3 nucleotides are TGTGCCAGCAGTCGCCCTTCTCTTCTAGGTAATGAGCAGTTCTTC. Translation: CASSRPSLLGNEQFF.

This chain links TRBV27 with TRBJ2-7; 9 nucleotides agree with TRBD1. Germline CDR1 reads MNHEY; CDR2 reads SMNVEV (reference sequence). This CDR3 is built from 12 residues. Trimming took 8 bases from V and 7 from J; bases not matched to a gene: 6. The CDR3 sequence: CASSQGAGEQYF. DNA of the CDR3: TGTGCCAGCTCACAGGGGGCAGGGGAGCAGTACTTC.

J is TRBJ1-6 and V is TRBV2; TRBD1 matches 9 bases. This CDR3 is built from 14 residues. The germline CDR1 and CDR2 sequences are SNHLY and FYNNEI. The V and J ends lost 5 bases and 10 bases, in that order; junction bases with no gene match: 6. The CDR3 is CASSPTGGGSPLHF. The CDR3 nucleotides read TGTGCCAGCAGTCCGACAGGGGGTGGCTCACCCCTCCACTTT.

The gene calls are TRBV4-2 and TRBJ2-3; TRBD2 agrees at 9 bases. J was trimmed by 3 bases and V by 1 base; bases with no gene match: 11. The CDR3 is 18 amino acids. In germline, CDR1 is LGHNA, CDR2 YNFKEQ. The CDR3 nucleotides are TGTGCCAGCAGCCAAGGGCGCGCTAGCGGGATAGTTACAGATACGCAGTATTTT. This sequence encodes CASSQGRASGIVTDTQYF.